Listed below are T cell receptor beta chains from one sample, sequenced in a study of Graves' ophthalmopathy and Graves' hyperthyroidism. TCRdb passed the multiplex PCR reads through MiXCR, listing each CDR3 protein once. The sample lists more than 550,000 distinct CDR3 sequences; about two fifths were seen once. Specimen: peripheral blood. The source is an adult man with Graves' ophthalmopathy. Both conserved end residues are part of each CDR3. The D gene is left open where the match is weak. Size is stated for part of the rows, as once, few or many counts, or as a class when the clone is expanded.

TRBJ2-6 many TRBV9 - CASSLRRGADGANVLTF TGTGCCAGCAGCCTCCGAAGGGGGGCTGATGGGGCCAACGTCCTGACTTTC
TRBJ1-5 many TRBV7-8 TRBD1 CASSFDAGTEPVNQPQHF TGTGCCAGCAGCTTTGACGCCGGGACAGAACCAGTCAATCAGCCCCAGCATTTT
TRBJ1-6 many TRBV10-3 - CAISESILRDLGSYNSPLHF TGTGCCATCAGTGAGTCCATTCTCCGGGACTTAGGCTCCTATAATTCACCCCTCCACTTT
TRBJ1-1 many TRBV7-9 TRBD1 CASSRTGGTEAFF TGTGCCAGCAGCCGCACAGGGGGCACTGAAGCTTTCTTT
TRBJ1-5 - TRBV2 - CASTRVGNQPQHF TGTGCCAGCACAAGGGTAGGCAATCAGCCCCAGCATTTT
TRBJ2-7 - TRBV3-1 - CASSQSDTRGEQYF TGTGCCAGCAGCCAAAGCGACACCCGCGGGGAGCAGTACTTC
TRBJ2-5 many TRBV5-1 - CASSLRQTQETQYF TGCGCCAGCAGCTTGAGACAGACCCAAGAGACCCAGTACTTC
TRBJ2-7 many TRBV10-3 TRBD1 CAITRDRKYEQYF TGTGCCATCACCCGGGACAGGAAGTACGAGCAGTACTTC
TRBJ2-7 - TRBV29-1 - CSVGEDSSYEQYF TGCAGCGTCGGCGAGGACAGCTCCTACGAGCAGTACTTC
TRBJ1-5 once TRBV7-9 - CASSLSGRSETQHF TGTGCCAGCAGCCTTAGCGGGAGGAGTGAGACCCAGCATTTT
TRBJ2-5 few TRBV6-5 TRBD1 CASSPPLGQLKQETQYF TGTGCCAGCAGTCCTCCCCTGGGACAGCTTAAACAAGAGACCCAGTACTTC
TRBJ2-7 - TRBV27 TRBD1 CASAGGSYEQYF TGTGCCAGCGCAGGGGGAAGCTACGAGCAGTACTTC
TRBJ1-1 few TRBV19 - CASSIGWLGNTEAFF TGTGCCAGTAGTATCGGTTGGTTGGGGAACACTGAAGCTTTCTTT
TRBJ2-5 - TRBV25-1 - CASSELGRGETQYF TGTGCCAGCAGTGAATTGGGCAGGGGAGAGACCCAGTACTTC
TRBJ1-5 few TRBV10-3 - CASSYGGSPRPQHF TGTGCCAGCAGTTACGGTGGATCCCCCCGGCCCCAGCATTTT
TRBJ2-6 - TRBV13 - CASSSRGFGANVLTF TGTGCCAGCAGTTCGAGGGGGTTCGGGGCCAACGTCCTGACTTTC
TRBJ2-2 many TRBV5-1 - CASSLSPENTGELFF TGCGCCAGCAGCTTGAGCCCAGAGAACACCGGGGAGCTGTTTTTT
TRBJ1-1 few TRBV20-1 TRBD1 CSARLTGGINTEAFF TGCAGTGCTAGATTGACAGGGGGCATTAACACTGAAGCTTTCTTT
TRBJ2-6 many TRBV7-9 - CASSRDGRVVLTF TGTGCCAGCAGCCGGGACGGCCGGGTCGTCCTGACTTTC
TRBJ2-5 few TRBV5-1 TRBD1 CASSPRGQEETQYF TGCGCCAGCAGCCCCAGGGGACAGGAAGAGACCCAGTACTTC
TRBJ2-2 - TRBV30 - CAWSSQRELFF TGTGCCTGGAGCAGTCAACGGGAGCTGTTTTTT
TRBJ2-7 many TRBV5-1 - CASSFDKAYEQYF TGCGCCAGCAGCTTCGACAAAGCCTACGAGCAGTACTTC
TRBJ2-7 - TRBV19 - CASSAGLTCEQYF TGTGCCAGTAGTGCGGGACTGACCTGCGAGCAGTACTTC
TRBJ2-5 - TRBV7-1 - CAGSSSLIEAQYF TGTGCCGGCAGCTCATCCTTAATAGAGGCCCAGTACTTC
TRBJ1-6 few TRBV4-1 - CASSQESQSSYNSPLHF TGTGCCAGCAGCCAAGAGTCGCAGAGCTCCTATAATTCACCCCTCCACTTT
TRBJ2-1 - TRBV19 TRBD1 CASSVTGTGNEQFF TGTGCCAGTAGTGTAACCGGGACAGGGAATGAGCAGTTCTTC
TRBJ2-2 few TRBV7-2 - CASSQVPGARGELFF TGTGCCAGCAGCCAAGTGCCGGGGGCGAGGGGGGAGCTGTTTTTT